The 14 T cell receptor beta chains given below trace back to one sample, sequenced in a study of cytomegalovirus exposure and HLA in healthy donors. The PCR made use of 60 Vbeta and 13 Jbeta primers. Using immunoSEQ multiplex PCR, the repertoire was profiled, and TCRdb retains in-frame clones only, with some absent. The repertoire holds around 45,000 clones, with 51% as singletons. The specimen was PBMCs. All receptors derive from a man aged 55 to 70 in good health and CMV-seronegative.

CDR3 bases: TGTGCCAGCAGTTTCCTAGCGGGTCCTGCTGATACGCAGTATTTT. This codes for CASSFLAGPADTQYF. The rearrangement uses TRBV27 and TRBJ2-3, with TRBD2 matching over 8 bases. The CDR3 length is 15 residues. Germline trimming cut 3 bases from V and 6 bases from J; bases unmatched to any gene: 8. Per the germline V gene, CDR1 is MNHEY and CDR2 is SMNVEV (reference sequence).

The chain carries TRBV7-3 and TRBJ1-1, with D perhaps TRBD1 (5 bases). Trimming left V 2 bases short and J 2 bases short, with 6 bases between. Germline loops: CDR1 SGHTA, CDR2 FQGTGA. The CDR3 contains 13 residues. As DNA, the CDR3 is TGTGCCAGCAGCTTAGACAGTAACACTGAAGCTTTCTTT. It translates to CASSLDSNTEAFF.

This clone has more than one count but fewer than ten. V and J are TRBV5-1 and TRBJ2-1; D uncertain. The ends were cut back, 0 bases at V and 1 base at J, with 14 bases in the middle. The germline CDR1 and CDR2 sequences are SGHRS and YFSETQ. The CDR3 runs to 17 residues. CDR3 in DNA: TGCGCCAGCAGCTTGGACGAACTACCGAATTCCTACAATGAGCAGTTCTTC. Translation: CASSLDELPNSYNEQFF.

This chain uses TRBV2 with TRBJ2-1; tentative D call: TRBD1 (5 bases). Germline V gene sequence: CDR1 SNHLY, CDR2 FYNNEI. The length of the CDR3 is 14 residues. V was cut by 5 bases and J by 9 bases, with 17 bases left in between. The CDR3 coding sequence is TGTGCCAGCAGTCTAGAGGTCTTAAGGGGTGAGCAGTTCTTC. Amino acids: CASSLEVLRGEQFF.

The chain recombines TRBV19 with TRBJ2-5, with 8 bases lining up with TRBD2. The CDR3 has 14 residues. Trimming removed 4 bases from V and 3 bases from J; junction bases left unmatched: 4. The germline CDR1 and CDR2 sequences are LNHDA and SQIVND (reference sequence). The CDR3 loop is CASSTGRAEETQYF. The DNA of the CDR3 is TGTGCCAGTAGTACCGGGAGGGCCGAAGAGACCCAGTACTTC.

The chain uses TRBV28 and TRBJ1-1, with 9 nucleotides matching TRBD1. CDR1 and CDR2 from the germline V gene are MDHEN and SYDVKM. The V and J ends lost 10 bases and 5 bases, in that order; junction bases with no gene match: 14. This CDR3 contains 15 residues. The CDR3 region has the DNA TGTGCCACCATCGGGGGAACAGGGGGCTTTACTGAAGCTTTCTTT. Residues: CATIGGTGGFTEAFF.

This clone was counted a few times. The chain carries TRBV10-3 and TRBJ1-2; the D gene is possibly TRBD1 (5 bases). Germline V gives CDR1 ENHRY, CDR2 SYGVKD. Trimming left V 7 bases short and J 4 bases short, with 10 bases between. This CDR3 spans 12 amino acids. The DNA of the CDR3 is TGTGCCATCACCAAAGACAGCTATGGCTACACCTTC. Its translation is CAITKDSYGYTF.

This clone was picked up a small number of times. The V call is TRBV2, the J call TRBJ2-7; D may be TRBD2 (6 bases). The CDR3 covers 15 residues. Trimming pared 1 base from V and 2 bases from J, leaving 12 bases between. Germline assignment: CDR1 SNHLY and CDR2 FYNNEI. CDR3 sequence: CASSEGTRGPYEQYF. DNA for the CDR3: TGTGCCAGCAGTGAAGGTACGCGGGGACCCTACGAGCAGTACTTC.

About this clone itself: An end of the junction differs from the germline gene, which may be a read error. The chain couples TRBV10-2 to TRBJ1-5, with D uncertain. CDR3 length equals 15 residues. From germline, CDR1 is WSHSY and CDR2 SAAADI. The CDR3 DNA is TGCGTCAGCAGTGAGTCGAGTAATAGCAATCAGCCCCAGCATTTT. Amino acids: CVSSESSNSNQPQHF.

The chain employs TRBV13 and TRBJ2-7, with D perhaps TRBD1 (6 bases). The germline V gene has CDR1 PRHDT and CDR2 FYEKMQ (reference sequence). V lost 5 bases and J 5 bases, leaving 10 bases between the germline ends. This CDR3 comprises 12 residues. CDR3 in amino acids: CASSQQGNEQYF. The CDR3 DNA reads as TGTGCCAGCAGCCAACAGGGTAACGAGCAGTACTTC.

This chain joins TRBV28 and TRBJ2-7, with 7 bases identical to TRBD1. The CDR3 runs 15 residues. CDR1 and CDR2 from the germline V gene are MDHEN and SYDVKM. The ends lost 5 bases at V and 1 base at J; junction bases unmatched: 8. CDR3 protein: CASSNHRGVSYEQYF. DNA for the CDR3: TGTGCCAGCAGTAACCACAGGGGCGTTTCCTACGAGCAGTACTTC. Complete variable domain (other parts from reference TRBV28 and TRBJ2-7): DVKVTQSSRYLVKRTGEKVFLECVQDMDHENMFWYRQDPGLGLRLIYFSYDVKMKEKGDIPEGYSVSREKKERFSLILESASTNQTSMYLCASSNHRGVSYEQYFGPGTRLTVT.

The chain carries TRBV30 and TRBJ2-1; D remains unclear. With 6 bases removed from V and 0 bases from J, the gap between germline ends came to 12 bases. Germline V lookup: CDR1 GTSNPN, CDR2 SVGIG (reference sequence). There are 14 residues in the CDR3. Here the CDR3 DNA reads TGTGCCTGTCCCCTCTCTAGCTCCTACAATGAGCAGTTCTTC. Translating gives CACPLSSSYNEQFF.

This clone was counted only a few times. This chain links TRBV30 with TRBJ1-1; D uncertain. Germline V gene sequence: CDR1 GTSNPN, CDR2 SVGIG (reference sequence). Trimming shortened V by 4 bases and J by 5 bases, and 14 bases separated the two germline ends. The CDR3 sequence is 13 residues long. The CDR3 nucleotides are TGTGCCTGGAATAGGCAGACGGGTACTGAAGCTTTCTTT. It specifies CAWNRQTGTEAFF.

V usage is TRBV29-1 and J usage is TRBJ2-1, with 9 nucleotides matching TRBD1. Trimming removed 3 bases from V and 6 bases from J; junction bases left unmatched: 3. The CDR3 length is 13 residues. From germline, CDR1 is SQVTM and CDR2 ANQGSEA. CDR3 loop: CSVEGTGFNEQFF. The CDR3 DNA is TGCAGCGTTGAGGGGACAGGGTTCAATGAGCAGTTCTTC.